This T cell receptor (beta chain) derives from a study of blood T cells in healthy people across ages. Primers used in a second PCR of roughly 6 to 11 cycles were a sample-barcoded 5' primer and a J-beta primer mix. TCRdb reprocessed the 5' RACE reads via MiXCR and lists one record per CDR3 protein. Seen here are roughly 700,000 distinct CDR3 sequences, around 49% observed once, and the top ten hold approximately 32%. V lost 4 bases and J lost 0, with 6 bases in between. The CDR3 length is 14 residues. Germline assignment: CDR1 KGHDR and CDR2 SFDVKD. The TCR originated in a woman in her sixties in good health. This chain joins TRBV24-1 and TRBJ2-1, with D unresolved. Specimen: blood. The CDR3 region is CATSDWSSYNEQFF. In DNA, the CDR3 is TGTGCCACCAGTGACTGGAGCTCCTACAATGAGCAGTTCTTC.